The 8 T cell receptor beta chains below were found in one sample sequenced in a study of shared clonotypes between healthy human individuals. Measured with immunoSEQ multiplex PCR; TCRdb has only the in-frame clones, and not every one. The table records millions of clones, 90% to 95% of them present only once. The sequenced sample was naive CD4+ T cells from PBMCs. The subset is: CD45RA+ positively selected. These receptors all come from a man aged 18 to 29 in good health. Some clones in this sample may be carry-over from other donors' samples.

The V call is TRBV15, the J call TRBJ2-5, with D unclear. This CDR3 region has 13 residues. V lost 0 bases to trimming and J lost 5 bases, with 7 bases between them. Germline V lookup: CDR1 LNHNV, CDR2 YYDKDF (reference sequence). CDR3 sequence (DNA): TGTGCCACCAGCAGAGATCAGACGGAGACCCAGTACTTC. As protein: CATSRDQTETQYF.

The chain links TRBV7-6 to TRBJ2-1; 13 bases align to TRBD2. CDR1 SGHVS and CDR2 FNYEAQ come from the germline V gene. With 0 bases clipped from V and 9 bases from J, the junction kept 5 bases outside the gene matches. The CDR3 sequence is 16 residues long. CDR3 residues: CASSLASGLAGSEQFF. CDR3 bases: TGTGCCAGCAGCTTAGCGTCGGGACTAGCGGGGTCTGAGCAGTTCTTC.

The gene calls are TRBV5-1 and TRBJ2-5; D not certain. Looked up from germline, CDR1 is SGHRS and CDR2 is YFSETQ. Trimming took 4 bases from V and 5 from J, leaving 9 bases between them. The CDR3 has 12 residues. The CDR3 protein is CASSMVRETQYF. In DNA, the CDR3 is TGCGCCAGCAGCATGGTTAGGGAGACCCAGTACTTC.

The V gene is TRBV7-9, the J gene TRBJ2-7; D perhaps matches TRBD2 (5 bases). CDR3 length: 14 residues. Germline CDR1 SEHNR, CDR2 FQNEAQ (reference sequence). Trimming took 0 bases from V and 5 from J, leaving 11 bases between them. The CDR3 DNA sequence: TGTGCCAGCAGCTTAGCGGGAGTTACCCACGAGCAGTACTTC. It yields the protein CASSLAGVTHEQYF.

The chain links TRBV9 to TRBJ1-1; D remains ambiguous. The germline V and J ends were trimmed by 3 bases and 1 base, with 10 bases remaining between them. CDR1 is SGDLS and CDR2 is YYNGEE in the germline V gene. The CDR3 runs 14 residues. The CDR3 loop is CASSADQKNTEAFF. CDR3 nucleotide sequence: TGTGCCAGCAGCGCAGACCAGAAGAACACTGAAGCTTTCTTT.

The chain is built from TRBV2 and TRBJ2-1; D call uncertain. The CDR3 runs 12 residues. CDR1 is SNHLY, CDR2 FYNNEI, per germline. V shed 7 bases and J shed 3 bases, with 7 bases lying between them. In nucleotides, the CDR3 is TGTGCCAGCACGTTACTCTACAATGAGCAGTTCTTC. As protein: CASTLLYNEQFF.

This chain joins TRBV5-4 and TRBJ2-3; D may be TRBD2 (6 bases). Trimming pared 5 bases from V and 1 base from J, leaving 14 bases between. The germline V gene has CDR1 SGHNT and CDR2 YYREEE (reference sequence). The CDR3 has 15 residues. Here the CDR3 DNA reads TGTGCCAGCAGTTGGGAGGTAGTAGGCACAGATACGCAGTATTTT. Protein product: CASSWEVVGTDTQYF.

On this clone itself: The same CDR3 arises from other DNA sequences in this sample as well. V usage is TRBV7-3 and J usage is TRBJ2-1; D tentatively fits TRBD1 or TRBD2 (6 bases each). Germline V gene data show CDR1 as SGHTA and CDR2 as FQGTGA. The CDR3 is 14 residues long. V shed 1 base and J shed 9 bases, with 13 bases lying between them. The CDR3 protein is CASSLIPGAGEQFF. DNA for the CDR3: TGTGCCAGCAGCTTAATCCCGGGGGCAGGTGAGCAGTTCTTC.